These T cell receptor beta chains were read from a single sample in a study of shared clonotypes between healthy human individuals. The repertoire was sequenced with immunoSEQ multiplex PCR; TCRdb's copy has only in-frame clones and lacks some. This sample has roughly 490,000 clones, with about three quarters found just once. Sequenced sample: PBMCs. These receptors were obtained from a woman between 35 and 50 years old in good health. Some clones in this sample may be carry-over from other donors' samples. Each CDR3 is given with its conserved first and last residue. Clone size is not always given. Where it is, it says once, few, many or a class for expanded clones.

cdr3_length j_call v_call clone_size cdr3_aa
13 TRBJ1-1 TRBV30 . CAWRRNMNTEAFF
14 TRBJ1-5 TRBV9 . CASSAYRAQGPQHF
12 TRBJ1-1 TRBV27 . CASRRGDFRAFF
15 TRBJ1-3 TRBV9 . CASSVRGDQRNTIYF
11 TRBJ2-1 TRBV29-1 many CSGGRSGEQFF
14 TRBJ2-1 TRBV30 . CAWTVERAYNEQFF
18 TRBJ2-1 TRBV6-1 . CASSGTSWFSSSYNEQFF
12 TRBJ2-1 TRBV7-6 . CASSLDRSRQFF
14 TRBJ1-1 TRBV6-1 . CASSEVAEAGEAFF
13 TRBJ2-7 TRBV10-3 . CAISSEPLTEQYF
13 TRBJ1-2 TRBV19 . CASRGPEDYGYTF
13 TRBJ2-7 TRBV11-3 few CASSTTGVNEQYF
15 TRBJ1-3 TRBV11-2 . CASSIEGASGNTIYF
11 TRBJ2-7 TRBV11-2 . CASSSPYEQYF
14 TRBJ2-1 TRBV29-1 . CSVRGGQSYNEQFF
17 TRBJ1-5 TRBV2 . CASSSRTLRYSNQPQHF
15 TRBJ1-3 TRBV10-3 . CAISPDRATGNTIYF
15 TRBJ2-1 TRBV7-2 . CASSLAGGTYNEQFF
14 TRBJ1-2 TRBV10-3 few CAISESHTGYGYTF
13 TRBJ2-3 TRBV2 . CASRSRGTDTQYF
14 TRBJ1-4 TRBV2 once CASSENFRGEKLFF
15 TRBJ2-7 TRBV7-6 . CASSLGDRGSYEQYF
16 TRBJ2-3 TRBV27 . CASSLSVAGVTDTQYF
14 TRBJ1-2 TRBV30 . CAAPEAPGHYGYTF
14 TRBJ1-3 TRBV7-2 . CASSLGGGTDTIYF
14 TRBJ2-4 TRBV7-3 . CASSPDRGTGIQYF
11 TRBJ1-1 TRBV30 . CAWQGPWGAFF
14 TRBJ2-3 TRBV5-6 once CASSRTGARDTQYF
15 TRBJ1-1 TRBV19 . CASSVDRELNTEAFF
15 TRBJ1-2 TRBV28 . CASSQGGQRNYGYTF
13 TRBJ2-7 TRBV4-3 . CASSLLSSSEQYF
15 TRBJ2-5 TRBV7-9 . CASSLAIGDQETQYF
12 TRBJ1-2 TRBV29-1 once CSAGPPDYGYTF
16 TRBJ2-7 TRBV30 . CAWSGGLGGDLYEQYF
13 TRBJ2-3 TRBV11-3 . CASSLLGTDTQYF
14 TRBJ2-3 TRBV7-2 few CASSYSGRAGTQYF
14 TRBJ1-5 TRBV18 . CASSPAGGFQPQHF
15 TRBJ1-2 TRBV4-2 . CASSQGTGDWNGYTF
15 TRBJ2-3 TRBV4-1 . CASSQESTDTDTQYF
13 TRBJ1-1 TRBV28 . CASSLIQATEAFF
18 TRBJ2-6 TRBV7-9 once CASSLGTGGSSGANVLTF
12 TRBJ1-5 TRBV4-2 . CASADANQPQHF
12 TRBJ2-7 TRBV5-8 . CASSPTWYEQYF
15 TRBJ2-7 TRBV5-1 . CASRAGTPAVYEQYF
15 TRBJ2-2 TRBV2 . CASSEWGSHTGELFF
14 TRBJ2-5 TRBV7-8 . CASSLGSGQETQYF
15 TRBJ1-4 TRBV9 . CASSVAGTGSEKLFF
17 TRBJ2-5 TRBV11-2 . CASSVAGFAGGQETQYF
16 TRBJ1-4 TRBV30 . CAWSPIPTGRVEKLFF
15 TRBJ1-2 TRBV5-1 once CASSWGLTGSYGYTF
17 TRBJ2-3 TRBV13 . CASSPGWARASTDTQYF
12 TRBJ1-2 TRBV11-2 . CASSLEGDGYTF
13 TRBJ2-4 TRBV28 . CATMTGDKNIQYF
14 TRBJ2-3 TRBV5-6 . CASSYGLMADTQYF
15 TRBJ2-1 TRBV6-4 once CASSIAGDSYNEQFF
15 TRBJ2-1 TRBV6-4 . CASSDSSGESNEQFF
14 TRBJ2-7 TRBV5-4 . CASSLDRYSYEQYF
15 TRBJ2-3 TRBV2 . CASRETGVPTDTQYF
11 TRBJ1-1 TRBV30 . CAWSFFTEAFF
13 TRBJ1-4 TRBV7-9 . CASSPNWSGKLFF